This is a list of T cell receptor beta chains from one sample in a study of OX40 agonist ivuxolimab in advanced cancers. The protocol was immunoSEQ multiplex PCR, while the TCRdb copy is restricted to in-frame clones and leaves out a portion. The repertoire has about 70,000 clones, roughly 85% of them found once; the top ten carry 6.7%. The specimen comprised CD4+ or CD8+ T cells sorted from blood, sampled in a trial of the OX40 agonist ivuxolimab. Receptors were obtained from an adult with an advanced solid tumor such as melanoma, head and neck, liver or kidney cancer. The CDR3 runs from the conserved cysteine through the conserved F or W. The D gene is left open where the match is weak. Size tells how often a clone was seen (once, few, many) or the class of an expanded clone, and some rows leave it out.

CDR3nt,CDR3aa,j_gene,abundance,d_gene,v_gene
TGTGCCAGCAGTGGGACAGGGGGCTCTTACGCTTTCTTT,CASSGTGGSYAFF,TRBJ1-1,-,TRBD1,TRBV25-1
TGCGCCAGCAGCTCGAGAGGAGGGGACAACAATGAGCAGTTCTTC,CASSSRGGDNNEQFF,TRBJ2-1,few,-,TRBV5-1
TGTGCCAGCGGGCCCGGGACTAGCGGCTCCTACGAGCAGTACTTC,CASGPGTSGSYEQYF,TRBJ2-7,once,TRBD2,TRBV6-6
TGTGCCAGCAGTGAATATTCGAGCGGGGCGTTCTACGAGCAGTACTTC,CASSEYSSGAFYEQYF,TRBJ2-7,-,TRBD2,TRBV25-1
TGTGCCTGGAGTCCGTCTAGTTCTCCCGGGGAGCTGTTTTTT,CAWSPSSSPGELFF,TRBJ2-2,few,-,TRBV30
TGCGCCAGCAGCTTGGCCGGGGCGCGGGATGGACGCGAGCAGTACTTC,CASSLAGARDGREQYF,TRBJ2-7,-,-,TRBV5-1
TGTGCCAGCAGCTTAGAAACCCTCCGAAACATTCAGTACTTC,CASSLETLRNIQYF,TRBJ2-4,-,-,TRBV7-8
TGTGCCAGCAGCGCGGACCCGACTTCCTACTATGGCTACACCTTC,CASSADPTSYYGYTF,TRBJ1-2,-,-,TRBV7-9
TGTGCCAGCAGTTCCTTAAGGGGGGATGAAAAACTGTTTTTT,CASSSLRGDEKLFF,TRBJ1-4,-,-,TRBV27
TGTGCCGTGCGACAGGGGGCGAGCACCGGGGAGCTGTTTTTT,CAVRQGASTGELFF,TRBJ2-2,-,TRBD1,TRBV6-5
TGTGCCAGCAGCTTATGGGTGGGCGCCTCCTACAATGAGCAGTTCTTC,CASSLWVGASYNEQFF,TRBJ2-1,-,-,TRBV7-2
TGCGCCAGCAGCTTGGTCGGGGACAATAATTCACCCCTCCACTTT,CASSLVGDNNSPLHF,TRBJ1-6,few,-,TRBV5-1
TGTGCCAGCAGCAATGAGAAGATTGGGGGGAGGAGCTCCAAACCCGGGGTCGCAGATACGCAGTATTTT,CASSNEKIGGRSSKPGVADTQYF,TRBJ2-3,-,-,TRBV21-1
TGTGCCAGCCGGCGGATCGGGGGGGACTATGGCTACACCTTC,CASRRIGGDYGYTF,TRBJ1-2,few,-,TRBV28
TGTGCCAGCAGCTTAGGGGGAGGGAGGGATGGCTACACCTTC,CASSLGGGRDGYTF,TRBJ1-2,-,-,TRBV7-2
TGTGCCAGCTCGCCTGGTCCCTTGGGGCGTGAAGCTTTCTTT,CASSPGPLGREAFF,TRBJ1-1,-,-,TRBV18
TGTGCCAGCAGTGACAGGGTTGAAAACATTCAGTACTTC,CASSDRVENIQYF,TRBJ2-4,-,TRBD1,TRBV6-5
TGCGCCAGCAGCTTGGGTCTAGCCAATGAGCAGTTCTTC,CASSLGLANEQFF,TRBJ2-1,-,-,TRBV5-1
TGTGCCAGCAGTTACGGAACCGGGGAGCTGTTTTTT,CASSYGTGELFF,TRBJ2-2,-,-,TRBV6-5
TGTGCCAGCAGCGTAGGACCCGCTCGTTACAATGAGCAGTTCTTC,CASSVGPARYNEQFF,TRBJ2-1,-,-,TRBV9
TGTGCCCGAGCGGACCCTGCCTACGAGCAGTACTTC,CARADPAYEQYF,TRBJ2-7,many,-,TRBV30
TGTGCCAGCAGGACGGCCTCTACTGGGACCGGGGAGCTGTTTTTT,CASRTASTGTGELFF,TRBJ2-2,once,-,TRBV7-3
TGTGCCAGCAGCTTAAGTCTAAACACCATATATTTT,CASSLSLNTIYF,TRBJ1-3,-,-,TRBV7-2
TGTGCCAGCCGCCCCGCCAGCACAGATACGCAGTATTTT,CASRPASTDTQYF,TRBJ2-3,-,-,TRBV5-4
TGCAGCGTGAGACAGGGGGTGATTACTGAAGCTTTCTTT,CSVRQGVITEAFF,TRBJ1-1,-,TRBD1,TRBV29-1
TGCGCCAGCAGCCTACCGACTAGCGGGGGGGTGGAGACCCAGTACTTC,CASSLPTSGGVETQYF,TRBJ2-5,-,TRBD2,TRBV5-1
TGTGCCAGCAGTGAAGCGCTCTTAAGGCTAAAAGCGGGAAACACCATATATTTT,CASSEALLRLKAGNTIYF,TRBJ1-3,once,-,TRBV2
TGTGCCAGCAGTGAAGGGGGGGACACTCAGCCCCAGCATTTT,CASSEGGDTQPQHF,TRBJ1-5,-,-,TRBV2
TGCGCCAGCAGCCAAGACCCCTTCGCTAACTATGGCTACACCTTC,CASSQDPFANYGYTF,TRBJ1-2,-,-,TRBV4-1
TGTGCCAGCAGTGAAGCTGGGTCCTCTGGAAACACCATATATTTT,CASSEAGSSGNTIYF,TRBJ1-3,-,-,TRBV2
TGTGCCAGCGGCAGAGACACAGATACGCAGTATTTT,CASGRDTDTQYF,TRBJ2-3,-,-,TRBV2
TGCGCCAGCAGCCAAGATTCCAGGGGGTTAGCAGGGAACTATGGCTACACCTTC,CASSQDSRGLAGNYGYTF,TRBJ1-2,-,TRBD1,TRBV4-1
TGTGCCATCAGTGAGCCGCTAAGAGACACTGAAGCTTTCTTT,CAISEPLRDTEAFF,TRBJ1-1,few,-,TRBV10-3
TGTGCCAGCAGCCCGCAACAGGGGACGAACACCGGGGAGCTGTTTTTT,CASSPQQGTNTGELFF,TRBJ2-2,-,TRBD1,TRBV7-6
TGTGCCAGCAGCCTGGGTGGAAAGGATACGCAGTATTTT,CASSLGGKDTQYF,TRBJ2-3,-,-,TRBV7-9
TGTGCCAGCAGCCCCGCCAGGGTAACTAATGAAAAACTGTTTTTT,CASSPARVTNEKLFF,TRBJ1-4,-,-,TRBV7-9
TGTGCCAGCCCCCACCCTTTTCCGACAGGGATTAATTCACCCCTCCACTTT,CASPHPFPTGINSPLHF,TRBJ1-6,-,TRBD1,TRBV28
TGTGCCAGTAGTAGCAGGCTTCTCGGCAATCAGCCCCAGCATTTT,CASSSRLLGNQPQHF,TRBJ1-5,-,-,TRBV19
TGTGCCAGCAGCTTAAGTCCCGTAACTCATGAGCAGTTCTTC,CASSLSPVTHEQFF,TRBJ2-1,-,-,TRBV7-3
TGTGCCAGCAGCTTAGAAGGAGATACGCAGTATTTT,CASSLEGDTQYF,TRBJ2-3,-,-,TRBV7-9
TGTGCCTGGAGTATAGGAAATAATTCACCCCTCCACTTT,CAWSIGNNSPLHF,TRBJ1-6,once,-,TRBV30
TGTGCCTGGAGGGGGACTAGCGTTACCGGGGAGCTGTTTTTT,CAWRGTSVTGELFF,TRBJ2-2,-,TRBD2,TRBV30
TGCGCCAGCAGCTTGGGGGGGCCGGGCACCGGGGAGCTGTTTTTT,CASSLGGPGTGELFF,TRBJ2-2,-,-,TRBV5-1
TGTGCCAGCAGCTCCGGGACAGGGAACGAGCAGTACTTC,CASSSGTGNEQYF,TRBJ2-7,-,TRBD1,TRBV11-2
TGCAGCGGGACGCTGAACACTGAAGCTTTCTTT,CSGTLNTEAFF,TRBJ1-1,-,-,TRBV29-1
TGTGCCAGCAGCAAAAGGGTTCGCGGGACGTTCACAGATACGCAGTATTTT,CASSKRVRGTFTDTQYF,TRBJ2-3,once,-,TRBV21-1
TGTGCCAGCAGCGTACGGACAGGGGATGAGCAGTTCTTC,CASSVRTGDEQFF,TRBJ2-1,-,TRBD1,TRBV7-2
TGTGCCAGCAGTATCACAGATACGCAGTATTTT,CASSITDTQYF,TRBJ2-3,-,-,TRBV6-6
TGCGCCAGCAGCTTGGGAATGGGGGGAAGCACAGATACGCAGTATTTT,CASSLGMGGSTDTQYF,TRBJ2-3,-,-,TRBV5-1
TGCGCCAGCAGCCAAGGCGCCTACAATGAGCAGTTCTTC,CASSQGAYNEQFF,TRBJ2-1,-,-,TRBV4-1
TGTGCCAGCAGCTTAGCGCTAGCCAGGGGGACAGGGGGCTACACCTTC,CASSLALARGTGGYTF,TRBJ1-2,-,TRBD1,TRBV7-2
TGTGCCAGCAGCCAGGCTAGCGGACCCACAGATACGCAGTATTTT,CASSQASGPTDTQYF,TRBJ2-3,-,TRBD2,TRBV4-2
TGTGCCAGCTCACCACTGGGACTAGCGTCCAATGAGCAGTTCTTC,CASSPLGLASNEQFF,TRBJ2-1,-,TRBD2,TRBV18
TGTGCCATCAGCACTCCGGACGGAGCTTTGAGCTCCTATAATTCACCCCTCCACTTT,CAISTPDGALSSYNSPLHF,TRBJ1-6,-,-,TRBV10-3
TGCGCCAGCGCCTTTCAGCGGGAGGGCCTTTCCCCCAAAGAGACCCAGTACTTC,CASAFQREGLSPKETQYF,TRBJ2-5,once,TRBD2,TRBV5-1
TGTGCCAGCAGCTTAGTTTTTATCGGACAGAGGAACACTGAAGCTTTCTTT,CASSLVFIGQRNTEAFF,TRBJ1-1,few,-,TRBV7-9
TGTGCCAGCAGCTTCTCGACAGGGATTACCGAGCAGTACTTC,CASSFSTGITEQYF,TRBJ2-7,-,TRBD1,TRBV27
TGTGCCAGCAGCCCACTACGAGGGAATGAGCAGTTCTTC,CASSPLRGNEQFF,TRBJ2-1,-,-,TRBV6-6